This T cell receptor (beta chain) derives from a study of cytomegalovirus exposure and HLA in healthy donors. Study results and caveats: In most subjects, TCR beta sequences reportedly gave accurate predictions of HLA-A and HLA-B alleles. As confirmed in vitro, three CMV-associated chains were specific for CMV antigens. HLA alleles were associated with 16,951 TCR beta sequences in a later analysis at 0.05 false discovery rate.

Regarding this clone: What it recognizes is unknown. Germline is not matched at one junction end, which may reflect a read error. Different DNA sequences within this sample yield the same CDR3.

Germline values: CDR1 SGHRS, CDR2 YFSETQ. The CDR3 has 15 residues. Nominally healthy donors provided the samples, though records likely missed some immune exposures. The study ran its PCR with 60 Vbeta and 13 Jbeta primers. Method: immunoSEQ multiplex PCR; TCRdb's copy keeps in-frame clones and lacks some. The sample consists of some 64,000 clones, more than 70% of them appearing once. This receptor was identified in a man aged 25-45 years in good health and CMV-seropositive. V and J are TRBV5-1 and TRBJ2-3, with 11 bases aligning to TRBD1. The sample consisted of PBMCs. CDR3 in amino acids: CASSLGQGATDTQYF. DNA of the CDR3: TGCGCCAGCAGCCTCGGACAGGGGGCAACAGATACGCAATATTTT.